The 22 T cell receptor beta chains listed next were all sequenced from one sample in a study of shared clonotypes between healthy human individuals (dated by TCRdb to the early 2020s). Receptor libraries were prepared by the immunoSEQ multiplex PCR assay. TCRdb limited this immuneACCESS table to in-frame rearrangements with V and J called. A share of clones is missing; checked studies link under half to unresolved V genes, and the rest is unexplained. The sample table records approximately 2,300,000 clones; about 90% of these occur just once. Roughly 0.34% of the sample is held by the ten biggest clonotypes. Specimen: naive CD4+ T cells from PBMCs. In light of the paper, this sample's cell subset or site label describes: CD45RA+ positively selected. The receptors shown here come from a man aged 18 to 29 in good health. Some clones in this sample may be carry-over from other donors' samples.

In nucleotides, the CDR3 is TGTGCCAGCAGCCCGGGACTAGCGGGAGCCATGGGTACGCAGTATTTT. It is translated as CASSPGLAGAMGTQYF. The chain links TRBV5-4 to TRBJ2-3; 14 bases map to TRBD2. The germline gives CDR1 SGHNT, CDR2 YYREEE (reference sequence). The CDR3 extends over 16 amino acids. V trimming: 4 bases; J trimming: 8 bases; junction bases outside the gene matches: 9. The full variable domain, with the rest looked up from reference TRBV5-4 and TRBJ2-3, is ETGVTQSPTHLIKTRGQQVTLRCSSQSGHNTVSWYQQALGQGPQFIFQYYREEENGRGNFPPRFSGLQFPNYSSELNVNALELDDSALYLCASSPGLAGAMGTQYFGPGTRLTVL.

The V gene is TRBV5-1, the J gene TRBJ2-2; 7 bases match TRBD1. After removal of 0 bases from V and 4 bases from J, the junction contained 3 bases not matched to a gene. The CDR3 totals 15 residues. CDR1 and CDR2 (germline): SGHRS, YFSETQ. CDR3 nucleotides: TGCGCCAGCAGCTTGGGGGACAGCACCACCGGGGAGCTGTTTTTT. It translates to CASSLGDSTTGELFF.

This rearrangement joins TRBV19 to TRBJ2-6; D is uncertain. The V gene's germline CDR1 is LNHDA and CDR2 SQIVND (reference sequence). The CDR3 has 18 amino acids. V gave up 0 bases and J gave up 4 bases, with 16 bases separating them. CDR3 bases: TGTGCCAGTAGTATAGATAGGTATGAGCTCGGCGGGGCCAACGTCCTGACTTTC. Protein: CASSIDRYELGGANVLTF.

V is TRBV7-9 and J is TRBJ2-1; TRBD1 aligns across 7 bases. Trimming took 5 bases from V and 6 from J; bases not matched to a gene: 13. Germline-derived CDR1 and CDR2 are SEHNR and FQNEAQ (reference sequence). The length of the CDR3 is 16 residues. The CDR3 region is CASSLSRQGKRNEQFF. The CDR3 nucleotides are TGTGCCAGCAGCCTGAGTCGACAGGGCAAACGCAATGAGCAGTTCTTC.

This chain connects TRBV5-8 to TRBJ1-4, with D perhaps matching TRBD1 (6 bases). The CDR3 is 13 residues long. Trimming left V 4 bases short and J 8 bases short, with 12 bases between. Germline V lookup: CDR1 SGHTS, CDR2 YDEGEE. CDR3 region: CASSQGWGEKLFF. In DNA, the CDR3 is TGTGCCAGCAGCCAGGGGTGGGGAGAAAAACTGTTTTTT.

The genes are TRBV7-2 and TRBJ1-2, with a possible D match to TRBD1 (5 bases). This CDR3 comprises 15 residues. The V gene's germline CDR1 is SGHTA and CDR2 FQGNSA. With 0 bases removed from V and 4 bases from J, the gap between germline ends came to 12 bases. CDR3 nucleotides: TGTGCCAGCAGCTTAGCCCGGGACCCGAGCTATGGCTACACCTTC. Its translation is CASSLARDPSYGYTF.

V usage is TRBV27 and J usage is TRBJ2-1; D gene unclear. V lost 1 base and J lost 5, with 12 bases in between. The CDR3 consists of 15 residues. Per germline, CDR1 MNHEY and CDR2 SMNVEV (reference sequence). CDR3 in DNA: TGTGCCAGCAGTTTATTTAGGGATACGGACAATGAGCAGTTCTTC. Its translation is CASSLFRDTDNEQFF.

The V and J genes are TRBV4-1 and TRBJ2-7; tentative D call: TRBD1 (5 bases). Germline lookup yields CDR1 MGHRA and CDR2 YSYEKL. Between the trimmed V and J ends, which lost 2 bases and 5 bases, there was a span of 10 bases. The CDR3 spans 13 residues. The CDR3 nucleotides read TGCGCCAGCAGCCAACAGGGTTTGGACGAGCAGTACTTC. Translating gives CASSQQGLDEQYF.

The chain links TRBV21-1 to TRBJ2-5; the table's D gene call, TRBD2, was not cross checked with the DNA. TRBV21-1 is termed a pseudogene. The CDR3 has 23 residues. CDR3 sequence (DNA): TGTGCCAGCAGCAAAGGATTACTGAAGAAACCCCGACGGAGGACTAGCAGCCGGGAGACCCAGTACTTC. Amino acid sequence: CASSKGLLKKPRRRTSSRETQYF.

The chain couples TRBV6-1 to TRBJ1-4, with 7 bases matching TRBD1. Unmatched junction bases numbered 8, after V lost 2 bases and J lost 8 bases. This CDR3 is 15 amino acids long. Germline V gives CDR1 MNHNS, CDR2 SASEGT. CDR3 DNA sequence: TGTGCCAGCAGTGAACAGGGGCAGGGGGAAGAAAAACTGTTTTTT. It is translated as CASSEQGQGEEKLFF.

Notes on this clone: Other DNA sequences of this sample code for an identical CDR3. The chain joins TRBV5-1 to TRBJ1-1; 11 bases match TRBD1. V trimming: 3 bases; J trimming: 5 bases; junction bases outside the gene matches: 3. The length of the CDR3 is 14 residues. Looked up from germline, CDR1 is SGHRS and CDR2 is YFSETQ. CDR3 in amino acids: CASSSDRGRTEAFF. DNA for the CDR3: TGCGCCAGCAGCTCGGACAGGGGGCGGACTGAAGCTTTCTTT. Full variable domain (rest looked up from reference TRBV5-1 and TRBJ1-1): KAGVTQTPRYLIKTRGQQVTLSCSPISGHRSVSWYQQTPGQGLQFLFEYFSETQRNKGNFPGRFSGRQFSNSRSEMNVSTLELGDSALYLCASSSDRGRTEAFFGQGTRLTVV.

The chain links TRBV11-2 to TRBJ1-4; D may be TRBD1 (5 bases). Trimming cost V 4 bases and J 8 bases, with 17 bases left between them. This CDR3 is built from 15 residues. CDR1 SGHAT and CDR2 FQNNGV come from the germline V gene. CDR3 coding DNA: TGTGCCAGCAGCTCACGGGCCAGCCGGGGGGAAAAACTGTTTTTT. Its protein product is CASSSRASRGEKLFF.

The chain employs TRBV6-1 and TRBJ1-5; TRBD1 agrees at 12 bases. The CDR3 runs 17 residues. Looked up from germline, CDR1 is MNHNS and CDR2 is SASEGT. J was trimmed by 7 bases and V by 4 bases; bases with no gene match: 11. This chain's CDR3 is CASSVPPGTGGRQPQHF. CDR3 coding DNA: TGTGCCAGCAGTGTACCCCCCGGGACAGGGGGCAGACAGCCCCAGCATTTT.

Of note for this clone: This CDR3 is also generated by other DNA sequences in the sample. CDR3 sequence reads: CASSLGGPQETQYF. As DNA, the CDR3 is TGCGCCAGCAGCTTGGGCGGGCCTCAAGAGACCCAGTACTTC. The rearrangement uses TRBV5-1 and TRBJ2-5, with D maybe TRBD2 (5 bases). Germline V CDR1 and CDR2: SGHRS, YFSETQ. CDR3 length: 14 residues. V lost 0 bases to trimming and J lost 2 bases, with 8 bases between them.

This clone came up once. V is TRBV2 and J is TRBJ2-3; the D call may be TRBD1 or TRBD2 (5 bases each). Trimming left V 5 bases short and J 0 bases short, with 12 bases between. This CDR3 is 15 amino acids long. Germline values: CDR1 SNHLY, CDR2 FYNNEI. CDR3 in amino acids: CASSLLGTSTDTQYF. The DNA of the CDR3 is TGTGCCAGCAGTCTGCTAGGGACCAGCACAGATACGCAGTATTTT. Full variable domain (remainder filled in from reference TRBV2 and TRBJ2-3): EPEVTQTPSHQVTQMGQEVILRCVPISNHLYFYWYRQILGQKVEFLVSFYNNEISEKSEIFDDQFSVERPDGSNFTLKIRSTKLEDSAMYFCASSLLGTSTDTQYFGPGTRLTVL.

V and J are TRBV11-2 and TRBJ2-7; D is ambiguous. In germline, CDR1 is SGHAT, CDR2 FQNNGV. The CDR3 is 14 residues long. V was pared by 1 base and J by 7 bases, with 14 bases between. CDR3 loop: CASSLGQDLGEQYF. CDR3 in DNA: TGTGCCAGCAGCTTAGGGCAGGATCTGGGGGAGCAGTACTTC. Supplemented by reference TRBV11-2 and TRBJ2-7, the full variable domain reads EAGVAQSPRYKIIEKRQSVAFWCNPISGHATLYWYQQILGQGPKLLIQFQNNGVVDDSQLPKDRFSAERLKGVDSTLKIQPAKLEDSAVYLCASSLGQDLGEQYFGPGTRLTVT.

Details on this clone: The sample contains more than one DNA sequence encoding this CDR3. The V gene is TRBV28, the J gene TRBJ1-1; D gene ambiguous. The CDR3 is 12 amino acids. Looked up from germline, CDR1 is MDHEN and CDR2 is SYDVKM. The V end was cut by 5 bases, the J end by 5 bases, with 9 bases between. CDR3 sequence (DNA): TGTGCCAGCAGTCCTCGGGGAACTGAAGCTTTCTTT. It yields the protein CASSPRGTEAFF.

V and J are TRBV15 and TRBJ2-7; 10 bases align to TRBD2. The germline gives CDR1 LNHNV, CDR2 YYDKDF (reference sequence). The CDR3 contains 19 residues. V was pared by 1 base and J by 4 bases, with 16 bases of the junction left unmatched. CDR3 residues: CATSRGLASGSRYQYEQYF. CDR3 in DNA: TGTGCCACCAGCAGAGGGTTGGCTAGCGGGAGTCGGTACCAATACGAGCAGTACTTC.

A note on this clone: One junction end does not reproduce the germline sequence, and a read error may be involved. The chain has TRBV5-1 and TRBJ1-2; no reliable D call. This CDR3 is built from 12 residues. CDR1 and CDR2 (germline): SGHRS, YFSETQ. CDR3 region: CASTLDRNGYTF. The CDR3 DNA reads TGCGCCAGCACCTTGGACCGTAATGGCTACACCTTC.

This rearrangement joins TRBV20-1 to TRBJ1-1; TRBD1 might be the D (5 bases). Germline loops: CDR1 DFQATT, CDR2 SNEGSKA (reference sequence). The CDR3 contains 11 residues. V was pared by 5 bases and J by 8 bases, with 12 bases between. In DNA form, the CDR3 reads TGCAGTGCTCCTTTGGGGGGAGAAGCTTTCTTT. Protein product: CSAPLGGEAFF.

The gene calls are TRBV29-1 and TRBJ2-5, with 9 bases aligning to TRBD1. Germline values: CDR1 SQVTM, CDR2 ANQGSEA. After removal of 4 bases from V and 5 bases from J, the junction contained 11 bases not matched to a gene. The CDR3 is 15 residues long. CDR3 region: CSVGGTGSLRETQYF. CDR3 coding DNA: TGCAGCGTTGGGGGGACAGGGAGTTTGAGGGAGACCCAGTACTTC.

The J gene is TRBJ2-7, the V gene TRBV6-5; 11 positions match TRBD2. The germline CDR1 and CDR2 sequences are MNHEY and SVGAGI. The CDR3 contains 12 residues. Trimming removed 6 bases from V and 8 bases from J; junction bases left unmatched: 3. The CDR3 loop reads CASSTSGSKQYF. CDR3 sequence (DNA): TGTGCCAGCAGCACTAGCGGGAGCAAGCAGTACTTC.